This T cell receptor (beta chain) came from a study of Graves' ophthalmopathy and Graves' hyperthyroidism. The count of this clonotype is one. Germline is not matched at one junction end, which may reflect a read error. The CDR3 is 12 amino acids. The germline CDR1 and CDR2 sequences are SQVTM and ANQGSEA. RNA transcripts provided the template for amplifying TCR beta CDR3 regions. First-round RT-PCR relied on HTBI primers, and a second-round multiplex PCR came next. Each CDR3 protein is one row after TCRdb ran MiXCR on the multiplex PCR reads. This sample has around 50,000 distinct CDR3 sequences, with 50% found just once.

The sequenced sample was peripheral blood. This clonotype originated in an adult man with Graves' ophthalmopathy. The gene calls are TRBV29-1 and TRBJ1-1, with 7 bases aligning to TRBD1. CDR3 in DNA: TGCGGCGTTGTTCAGGGGGACACTGAAGCTCTCTTT. It yields the protein CGVVQGDTEALF. The full variable domain, with the rest looked up from reference TRBV29-1 and TRBJ1-1, is SAVISQKPSRDICQRGTSLTIQCQVDSQVTMMFWYRQQPGQSLTLIATANQGSEATYESGFVIDKFPISRPNLTFSTLTVSNMSPEDSSIYLCGVVQGDTEALFGQGTRLTVV.